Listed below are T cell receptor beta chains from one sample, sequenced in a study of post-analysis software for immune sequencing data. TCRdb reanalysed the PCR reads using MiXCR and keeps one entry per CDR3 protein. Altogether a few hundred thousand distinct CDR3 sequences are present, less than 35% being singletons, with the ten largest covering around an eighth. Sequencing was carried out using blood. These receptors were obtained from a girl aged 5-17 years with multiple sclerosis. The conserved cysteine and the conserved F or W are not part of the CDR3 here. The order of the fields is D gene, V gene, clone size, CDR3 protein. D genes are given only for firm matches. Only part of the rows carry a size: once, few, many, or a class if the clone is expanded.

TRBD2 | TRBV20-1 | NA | ISRGGEQF
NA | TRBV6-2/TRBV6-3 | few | ASKTSGGTYEQY
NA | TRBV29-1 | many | SVAVPPTDTQY
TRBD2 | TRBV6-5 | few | ASRTTFGGSYEQY
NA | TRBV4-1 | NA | ASSVPGGRTGELF
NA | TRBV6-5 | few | ASTQGDGYT
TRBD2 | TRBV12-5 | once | ASGPPGLAGYNEQF
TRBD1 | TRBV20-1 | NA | SAGQGLDGYT
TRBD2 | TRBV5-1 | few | ASRKAGGEETQY
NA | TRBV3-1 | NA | ASSQAFGGYRYYEQY
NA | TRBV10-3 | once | AISDIEAGYGYT
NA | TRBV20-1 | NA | SARRTRNEQF
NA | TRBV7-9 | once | ASSLETWTIEKLF
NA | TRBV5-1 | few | ASSVESEQY
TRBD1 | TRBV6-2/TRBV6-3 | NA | ASNPGQGFSEQY
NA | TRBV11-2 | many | ASSLAVDYLSEQY
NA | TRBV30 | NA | AWSLTGTTDTQY
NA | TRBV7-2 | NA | ASSPDRGGYQETQY
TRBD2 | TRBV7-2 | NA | ASTQRLLAGKYEQF
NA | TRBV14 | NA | ASSQFRKTYNEQF
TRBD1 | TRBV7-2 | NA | ASSLTGQGYEQY
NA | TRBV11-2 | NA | ASSLGLLPDTQY
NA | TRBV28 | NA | ASMNGAREQY
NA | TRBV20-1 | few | SARARGGYGYT
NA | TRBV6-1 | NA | ASSGAYSEQF
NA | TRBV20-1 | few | SASRDLGDYGYT
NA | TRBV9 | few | ASSVVERGLGAEQF
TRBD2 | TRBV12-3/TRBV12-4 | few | ASSSGARGGRQF
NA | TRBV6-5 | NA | ASSWTGRPTDTQY
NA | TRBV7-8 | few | ASSLAPGPSTDTQY
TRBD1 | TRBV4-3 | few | ASSPYRGPGEQF
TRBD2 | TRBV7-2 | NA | ASSFISGEAETQY
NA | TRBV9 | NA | ASSVATGQKAETQY
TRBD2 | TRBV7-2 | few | ASSYSGGAKY
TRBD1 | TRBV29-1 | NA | SVEIRRTGITYEQY
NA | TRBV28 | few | ASRIRGLEAF
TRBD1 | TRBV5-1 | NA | ASSGDRLRETQY
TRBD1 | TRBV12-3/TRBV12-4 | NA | ASRTAGTGGNYGYT
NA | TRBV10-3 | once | AISEMDYGYT
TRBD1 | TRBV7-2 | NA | ASSTQGASYNEQF